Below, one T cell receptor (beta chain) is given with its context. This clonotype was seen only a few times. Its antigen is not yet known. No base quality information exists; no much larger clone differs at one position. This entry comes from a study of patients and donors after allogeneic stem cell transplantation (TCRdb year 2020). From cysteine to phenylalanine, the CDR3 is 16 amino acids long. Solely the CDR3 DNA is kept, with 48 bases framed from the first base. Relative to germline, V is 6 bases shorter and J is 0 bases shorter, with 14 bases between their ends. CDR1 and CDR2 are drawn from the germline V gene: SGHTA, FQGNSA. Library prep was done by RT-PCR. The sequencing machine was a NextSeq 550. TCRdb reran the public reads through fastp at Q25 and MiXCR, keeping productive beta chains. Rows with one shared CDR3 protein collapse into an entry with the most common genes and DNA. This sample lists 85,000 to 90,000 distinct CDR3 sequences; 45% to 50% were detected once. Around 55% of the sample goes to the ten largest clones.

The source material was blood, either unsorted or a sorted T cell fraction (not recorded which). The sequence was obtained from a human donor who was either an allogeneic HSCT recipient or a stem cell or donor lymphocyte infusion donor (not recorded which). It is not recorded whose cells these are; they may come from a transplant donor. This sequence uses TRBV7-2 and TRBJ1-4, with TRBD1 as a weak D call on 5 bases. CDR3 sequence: CASSKQVSTTNEKLFF. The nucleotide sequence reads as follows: TGTGCCAGCAGTAAACAGGTTTCCACAACTAATGAAAAACTGTTTTTT.